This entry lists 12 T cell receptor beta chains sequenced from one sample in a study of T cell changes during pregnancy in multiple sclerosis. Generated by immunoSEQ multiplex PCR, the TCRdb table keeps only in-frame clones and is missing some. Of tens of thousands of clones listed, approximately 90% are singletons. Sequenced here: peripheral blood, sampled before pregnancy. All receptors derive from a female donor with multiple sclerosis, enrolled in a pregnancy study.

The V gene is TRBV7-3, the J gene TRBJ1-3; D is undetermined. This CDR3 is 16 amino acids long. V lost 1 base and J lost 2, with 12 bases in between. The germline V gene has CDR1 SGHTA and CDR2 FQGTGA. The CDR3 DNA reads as TGTGCCAGCAGCTTAAATCCGCCGGGGACTGGAAACACCATATATTTT. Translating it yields CASSLNPPGTGNTIYF.

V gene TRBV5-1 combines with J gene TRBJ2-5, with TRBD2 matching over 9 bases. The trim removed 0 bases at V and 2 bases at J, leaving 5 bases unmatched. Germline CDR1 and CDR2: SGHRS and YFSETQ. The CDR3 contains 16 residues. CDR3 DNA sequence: TGCGCCAGCAGCTTGGTTCTAGCGGGGATTCAAGAGACCCAGTACTTC. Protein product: CASSLVLAGIQETQYF.

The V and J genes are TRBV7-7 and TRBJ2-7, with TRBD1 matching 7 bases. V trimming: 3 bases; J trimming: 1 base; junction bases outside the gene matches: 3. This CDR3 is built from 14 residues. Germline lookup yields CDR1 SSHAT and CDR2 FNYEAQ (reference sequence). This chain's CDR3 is CASSFRQGSYEQYF. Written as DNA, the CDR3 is TGTGCCAGCAGCTTTCGACAGGGTTCCTACGAGCAGTACTTC.

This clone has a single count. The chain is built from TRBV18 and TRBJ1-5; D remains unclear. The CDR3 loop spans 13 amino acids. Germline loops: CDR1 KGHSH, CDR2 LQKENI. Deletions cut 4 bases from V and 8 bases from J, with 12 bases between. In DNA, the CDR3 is TGTGCCAGCTCACGCGGCCAGGAGGAGCCCCAGCATTTT. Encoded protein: CASSRGQEEPQHF.

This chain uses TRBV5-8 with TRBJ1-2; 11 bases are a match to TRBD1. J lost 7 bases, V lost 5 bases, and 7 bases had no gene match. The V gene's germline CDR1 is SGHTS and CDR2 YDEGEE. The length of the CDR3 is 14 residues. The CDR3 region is CASRSGQGARGYTF. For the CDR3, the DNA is TGTGCCAGCAGATCAGGACAGGGGGCTCGTGGCTACACCTTC. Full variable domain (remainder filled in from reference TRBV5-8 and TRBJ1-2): EAGVTQSPTHLIKTRGQQATLRCSPISGHTSVYWYQQALGLGLQFLLWYDEGEERNRGNFPPRFSGRQFPNYSSELNVNALELEDSALYLCASRSGQGARGYTFGSGTRLTVV.

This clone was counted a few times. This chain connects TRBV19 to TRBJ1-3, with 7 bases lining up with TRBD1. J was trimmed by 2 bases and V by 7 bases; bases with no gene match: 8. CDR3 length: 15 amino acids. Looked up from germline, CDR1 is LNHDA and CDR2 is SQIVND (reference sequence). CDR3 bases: TGTGCCAGTATTCCAGGGGGTTTCGCTGGAAACACCATATATTTT. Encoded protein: CASIPGGFAGNTIYF.

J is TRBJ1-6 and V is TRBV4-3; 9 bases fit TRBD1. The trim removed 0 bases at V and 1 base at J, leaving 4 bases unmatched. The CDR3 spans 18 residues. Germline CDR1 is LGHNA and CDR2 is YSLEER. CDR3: CASSQDTGGSSYNSPLHF. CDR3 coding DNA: TGCGCCAGCAGCCAAGATACAGGGGGCTCGTCCTATAATTCACCCCTCCACTTT.

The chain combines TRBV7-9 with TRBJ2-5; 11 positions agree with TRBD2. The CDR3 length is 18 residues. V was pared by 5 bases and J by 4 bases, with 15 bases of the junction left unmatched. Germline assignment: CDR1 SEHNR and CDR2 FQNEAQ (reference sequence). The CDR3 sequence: CASSVTSGSAWVRETQYF. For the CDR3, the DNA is TGTGCCAGCAGCGTTACTAGCGGGAGTGCTTGGGTGCGAGAGACCCAGTACTTC.

The CDR3 DNA sequence: TGTGCCATCAGTGATGGGGAGGTGAGCTACGAGCAGTACTTC. Translating gives CAISDGEVSYEQYF. This rearrangement joins TRBV10-3 to TRBJ2-7, with TRBD2 as a possible D gene (6 bases). V lost 3 bases and J 3 bases, leaving 12 bases between the germline ends. The CDR3 spans 14 residues. Germline V gene lookup returns CDR1 ENHRY and CDR2 SYGVKD.

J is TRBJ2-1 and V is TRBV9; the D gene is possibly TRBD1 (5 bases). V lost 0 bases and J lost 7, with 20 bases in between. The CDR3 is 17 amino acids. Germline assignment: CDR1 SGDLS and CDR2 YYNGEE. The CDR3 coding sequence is TGTGCCAGCAGCGTAGGCCCCTTGAGGACACATTGGAATGAGCAGTTCTTC. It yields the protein CASSVGPLRTHWNEQFF.

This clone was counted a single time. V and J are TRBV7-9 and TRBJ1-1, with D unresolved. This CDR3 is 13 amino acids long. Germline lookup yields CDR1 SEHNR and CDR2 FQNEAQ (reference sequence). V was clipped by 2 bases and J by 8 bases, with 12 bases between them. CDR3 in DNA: TGTGCCAGCAGCTTACTATCTGCGGGGGAAGCTTTCTTT. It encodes CASSLLSAGEAFF. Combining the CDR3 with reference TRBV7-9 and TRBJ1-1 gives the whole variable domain DTGVSQNPRHKITKRGQNVTFRCDPISEHNRLYWYRQTLGQGPEFLTYFQNEAQLEKSRLLSDRFSAERPKGSFSTLEIQRTEQGDSAMYLCASSLLSAGEAFFGQGTRLTVV.

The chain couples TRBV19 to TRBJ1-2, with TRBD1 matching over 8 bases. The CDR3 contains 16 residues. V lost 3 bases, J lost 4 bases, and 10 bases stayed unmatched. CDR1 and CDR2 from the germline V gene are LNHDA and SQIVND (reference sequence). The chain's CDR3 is CASSIDRRDRPYGYTF. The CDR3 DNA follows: TGTGCCAGTAGTATCGATAGGAGGGACAGGCCCTATGGCTACACCTTC.